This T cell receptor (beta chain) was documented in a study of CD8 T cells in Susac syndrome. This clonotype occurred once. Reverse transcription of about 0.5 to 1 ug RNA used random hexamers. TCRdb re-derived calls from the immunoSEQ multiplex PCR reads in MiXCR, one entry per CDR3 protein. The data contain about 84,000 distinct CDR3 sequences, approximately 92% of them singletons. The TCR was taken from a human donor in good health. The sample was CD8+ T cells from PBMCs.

The CDR3 reads CASSSWTSGVGTDTQYF. The CDR3, as DNA: TGTGCCAGCAGCTCCTGGACTAGCGGGGTGGGCACAGATACGCAGTATTTT. The chain couples TRBV5-4 to TRBJ2-3, with 12 bases aligning to TRBD2. Germline V lookup: CDR1 SGHNT, CDR2 YYREEE (reference sequence). The CDR3 runs 17 residues. J gave up 1 base and V 3 bases, and 6 bases lay outside the gene matches.